This T cell receptor beta chain was obtained from a study of blood T cell repertoires in COVID-19. In the study overall: The origin of the acute and convalescent COVID-19 samples was the United States, Italy and Spain. Sample material is recorded as cDNA or gDNA derived from T cells, B-cell-depleted T cells, or PBMCs.

A note on this clone: Within the sample, other DNA sequences also encode this same CDR3.

Assay used: immunoSEQ multiplex PCR; TCRdb lists only in-frame clones, some missing. Of roughly 290,000 clones listed, about 89% are singletons. Participants were aged roughly 18 to 100 years from more than 20 US areas. Self-reported history from a screening survey and questionnaire set each donor's cohort. The CDR3 consists of 16 residues. J was trimmed by 0 bases and V by 2 bases; bases with no gene match: 4. Germline V gene data show CDR1 as GTSNPN and CDR2 as SVGIG (reference sequence). The sequence was collected from a middle-aged woman who had recovered from COVID-19. The sample consisted of PBMCs or T cells enriched from blood (not recorded which). The chain joins TRBV30 to TRBJ2-3; 11 nucleotides agree with TRBD2. CDR3 sequence (DNA): TGTGCCTGGAGTTTAGGGACTAGCGGCAGCACAGATACGCAGTATTTT. It encodes CAWSLGTSGSTDTQYF.